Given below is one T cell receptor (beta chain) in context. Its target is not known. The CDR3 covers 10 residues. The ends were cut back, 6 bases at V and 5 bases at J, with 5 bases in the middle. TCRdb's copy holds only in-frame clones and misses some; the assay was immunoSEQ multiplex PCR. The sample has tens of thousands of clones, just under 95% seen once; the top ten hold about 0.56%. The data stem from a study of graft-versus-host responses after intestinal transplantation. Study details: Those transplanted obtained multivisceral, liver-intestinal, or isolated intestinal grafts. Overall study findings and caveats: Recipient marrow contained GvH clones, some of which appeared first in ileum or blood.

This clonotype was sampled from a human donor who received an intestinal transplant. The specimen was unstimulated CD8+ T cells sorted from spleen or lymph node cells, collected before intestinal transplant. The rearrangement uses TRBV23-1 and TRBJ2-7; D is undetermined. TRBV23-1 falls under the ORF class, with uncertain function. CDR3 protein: CASSNNEQYF. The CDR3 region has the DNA TGCGCCAGCAGCAACAACGAGCAGTACTTC.